Each of the 6 T cell receptor beta chains below was sequenced from the same sample in a study of sequential checkpoint blockade in melanoma. Described treatment: randomized to nivolumab then ipilimumab (arm A) or the reverse (arm B). Sequencing used immunoSEQ multiplex PCR; TCRdb keeps in-frame clones, though not all of them. This sample has just over 9,000 clones, with 59% found just once. This sample comprised CD8+ T cells sorted from blood (inferred from file names), obtained from a patient given nivolumab and ipilimumab in sequence. These receptors originate from a human donor with melanoma.

The gene calls are TRBV30 and TRBJ1-1; a weak D match, TRBD1 (5 bases). Germline loops: CDR1 GTSNPN, CDR2 SVGIG (reference sequence). Between the trimmed V and J ends, which lost 8 bases and 3 bases, there was a span of 10 bases. The CDR3 sequence is 11 residues long. Written as DNA, the CDR3 is TGTGCCCTGACAGACTACACTGAAGCTTTCTTT. This gives the protein CALTDYTEAFF.

This rearrangement joins TRBV6-6 to TRBJ2-7, with D unclear. CDR1 is MNHNY, CDR2 SVGAGI, per germline (reference sequence). The CDR3 extends over 12 amino acids. Trimming cost V 2 bases and J 5 bases, with 7 bases left between them. The CDR3, as DNA: TGTGCCAGCAGTTACAATGTCGACGAGCAGTACTTC. This gives the protein CASSYNVDEQYF.

In DNA, the CDR3 is TGTGCCAGCAGTTCACAACTCGGACAGGGGGCCATCTATGGCTACACCTTC. Its translation is CASSSQLGQGAIYGYTF. V is TRBV27 and J is TRBJ1-2; 11 bases align to TRBD1. Germline loops: CDR1 MNHEY, CDR2 SMNVEV (reference sequence). After removal of 4 bases from V and 4 bases from J, the junction contained 11 bases not matched to a gene. The CDR3 is 17 residues long.

V is TRBV5-1 and J is TRBJ2-7, with 9 bases aligning to TRBD1. Germline CDR1 SGHRS, CDR2 YFSETQ. The V segment lost 1 base and the J segment 3 bases; nucleotides outside the gene matches: 2. The CDR3 is 14 residues long. The CDR3 sequence: CASSLRQGGYEQYF. The DNA of the CDR3 is TGCGCCAGCAGCTTGAGACAGGGGGGCTACGAGCAGTACTTC.

The V and J genes are TRBV7-2 and TRBJ1-2; no clear D. The germline V gene encodes CDR1 SGHTA and CDR2 FQGNSA. This CDR3 spans 12 amino acids. V was trimmed by 5 bases and J by 0 bases, leaving 4 bases between them. The CDR3 DNA reads as TGTGCCAGCAGCCCATCTAACTATGGCTACACCTTC. It yields the protein CASSPSNYGYTF.

This clone came up a few times. Distinct nucleotide sequences in the sample also encode this CDR3. The chain uses TRBV2 and TRBJ1-2; 9 bases agree with TRBD1. V was clipped by 6 bases and J by 5 bases; unmatched bases: 7. The CDR3 has 14 residues. Germline CDR1 and CDR2: SNHLY and FYNNEI. DNA for the CDR3: TGTGCCAGCAGGTCGCCAGGACAGGGGTATGGCTACACCTTC. This gives the protein CASRSPGQGYGYTF.